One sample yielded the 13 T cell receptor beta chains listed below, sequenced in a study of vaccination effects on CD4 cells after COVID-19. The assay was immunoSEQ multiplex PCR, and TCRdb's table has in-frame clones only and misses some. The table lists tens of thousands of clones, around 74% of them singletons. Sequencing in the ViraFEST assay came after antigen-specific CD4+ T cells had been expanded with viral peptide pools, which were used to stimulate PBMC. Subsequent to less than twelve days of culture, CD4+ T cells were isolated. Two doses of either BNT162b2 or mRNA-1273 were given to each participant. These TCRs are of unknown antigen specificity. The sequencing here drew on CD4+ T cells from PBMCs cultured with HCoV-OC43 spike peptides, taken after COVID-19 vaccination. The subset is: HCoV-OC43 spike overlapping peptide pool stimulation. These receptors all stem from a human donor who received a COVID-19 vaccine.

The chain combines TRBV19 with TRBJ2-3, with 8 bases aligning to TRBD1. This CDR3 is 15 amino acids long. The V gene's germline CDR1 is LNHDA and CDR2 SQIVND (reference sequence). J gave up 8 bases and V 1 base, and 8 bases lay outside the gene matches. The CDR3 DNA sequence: TGTGCCAGTAGTATAGGGGCATACAGGGGGACTACGCAGTATTTT. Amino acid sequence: CASSIGAYRGTTQYF.

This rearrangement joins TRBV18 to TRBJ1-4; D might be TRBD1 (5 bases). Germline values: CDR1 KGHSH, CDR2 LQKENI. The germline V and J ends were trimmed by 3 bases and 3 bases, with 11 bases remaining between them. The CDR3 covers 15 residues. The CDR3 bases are TGTGCCAGCTCACCTCTTGGGGCCGCTAATGAAAAACTGTTTTTT. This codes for CASSPLGAANEKLFF.

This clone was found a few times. The CDR3 reads CASRMTGSTEAFF. DNA of the CDR3: TGTGCCAGCAGAATGACAGGGTCTACTGAAGCTTTCTTT. This sequence joins TRBV2 and TRBJ1-1, with 7 bases fitting TRBD1. The germline V gene has CDR1 SNHLY and CDR2 FYNNEI. The CDR3 spans 13 residues. Losses at the gene ends were 6 bases for V and 5 bases for J; bases not matched to a gene: 6.

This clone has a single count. The chain's CDR3 is CASSLANPGARNTIYF. The CDR3 DNA sequence: TGTGCCAGCAGCTTAGCGAATCCAGGGGCCCGGAACACCATATATTTT. This chain joins TRBV7-9 and TRBJ1-3; possibly TRBD1 for D (6 bases). The V gene's germline CDR1 is SEHNR and CDR2 FQNEAQ (reference sequence). This CDR3 is 16 amino acids long. Between the trimmed V and J ends, which lost 0 bases and 7 bases, there was a span of 16 bases.

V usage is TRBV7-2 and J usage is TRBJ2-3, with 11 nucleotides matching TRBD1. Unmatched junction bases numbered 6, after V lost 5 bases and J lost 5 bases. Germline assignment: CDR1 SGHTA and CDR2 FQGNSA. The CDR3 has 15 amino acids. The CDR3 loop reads CASSTRTGGRDTQYF. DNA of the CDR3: TGTGCCAGCAGCACCCGGACAGGGGGCAGAGATACGCAGTATTTT.

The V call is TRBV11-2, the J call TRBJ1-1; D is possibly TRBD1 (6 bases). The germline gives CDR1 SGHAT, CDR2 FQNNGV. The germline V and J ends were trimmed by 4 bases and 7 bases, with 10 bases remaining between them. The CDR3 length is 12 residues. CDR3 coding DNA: TGTGCCAGCAGCTCCGGACAGAGTGAAGCTTTCTTT. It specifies CASSSGQSEAFF.

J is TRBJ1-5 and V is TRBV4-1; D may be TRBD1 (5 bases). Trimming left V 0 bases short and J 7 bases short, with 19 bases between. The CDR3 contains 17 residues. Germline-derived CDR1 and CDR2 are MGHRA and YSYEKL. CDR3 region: CASSQDRPGRGRQPQHF. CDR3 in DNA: TGCGCCAGCAGCCAAGATAGGCCGGGTAGGGGTCGGCAGCCCCAGCATTTT.

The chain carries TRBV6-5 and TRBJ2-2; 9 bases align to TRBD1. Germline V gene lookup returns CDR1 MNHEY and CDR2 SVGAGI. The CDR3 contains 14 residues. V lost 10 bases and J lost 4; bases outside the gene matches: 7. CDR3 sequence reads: CATTGQGFTGELFF. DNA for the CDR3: TGTGCCACCACCGGACAGGGGTTCACCGGGGAGCTGTTTTTT.

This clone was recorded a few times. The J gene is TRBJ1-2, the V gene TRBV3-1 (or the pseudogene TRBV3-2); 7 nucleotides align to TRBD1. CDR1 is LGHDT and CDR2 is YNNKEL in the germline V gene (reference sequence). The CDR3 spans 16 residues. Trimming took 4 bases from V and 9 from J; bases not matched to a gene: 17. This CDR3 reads CASSPRTGESFWRYTF. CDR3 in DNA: TGTGCCAGCAGCCCAAGGACAGGCGAATCTTTTTGGCGCTACACCTTC.

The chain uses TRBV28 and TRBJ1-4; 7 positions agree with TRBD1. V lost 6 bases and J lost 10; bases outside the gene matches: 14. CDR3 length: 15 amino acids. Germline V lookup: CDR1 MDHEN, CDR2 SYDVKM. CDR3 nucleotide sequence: TGTGCCAGCAGACCCCAGGGGGGGAACGGCGGAAAACTGTTTTTT. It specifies CASRPQGGNGGKLFF.

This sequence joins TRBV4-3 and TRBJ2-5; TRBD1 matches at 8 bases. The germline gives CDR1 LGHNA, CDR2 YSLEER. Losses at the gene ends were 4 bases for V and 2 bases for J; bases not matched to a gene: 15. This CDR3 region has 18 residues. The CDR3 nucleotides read TGCGCCAGCAGCCTAGAAAGGACAGGGACCTCTAGTCAAGAGACCCAGTACTTC. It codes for CASSLERTGTSSQETQYF.

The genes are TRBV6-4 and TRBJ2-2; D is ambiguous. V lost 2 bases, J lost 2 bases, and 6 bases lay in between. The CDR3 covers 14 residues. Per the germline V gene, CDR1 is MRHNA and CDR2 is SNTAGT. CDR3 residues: CASSDRANTGELFF. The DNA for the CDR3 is TGTGCCAGCAGTGACAGGGCTAACACCGGGGAGCTGTTTTTT.

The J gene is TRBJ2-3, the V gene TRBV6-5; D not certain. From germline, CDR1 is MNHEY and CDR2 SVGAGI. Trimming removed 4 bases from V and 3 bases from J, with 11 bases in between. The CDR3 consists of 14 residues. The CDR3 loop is CASSSYLETDTQYF. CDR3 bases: TGTGCCAGCAGTTCTTATCTAGAAACAGATACGCAGTATTTT.